This TCR beta chain was obtained from a study of cytomegalovirus exposure and HLA in healthy donors. Study-wide results and caveats: Most TCR sequences were uncommon, yet certain public TCRs appeared in many donors. In vitro checks showed that a few CMV-associated chains really do target CMV antigens.

Libraries were prepared by immunoSEQ multiplex PCR; TCRdb keeps only in-frame clonotypes and omits some of them. The table includes 150,000 to 200,000 clones, 85% detected once. This clone came up once. Its antigen is currently unknown. CDR1 SGHNT and CDR2 YYREEE come from the germline V gene (reference sequence). This CDR3 has 15 amino acids. The V end lost 3 bases, the J end lost 2 bases, and 15 bases lay between the germline ends. This chain joins TRBV5-4 and TRBJ2-7, with D possibly being TRBD2 (6 bases). Sequenced material: PBMCs. The source of this sequence is a man aged 18 to 29 in good health and CMV-seropositive. The CDR3 region is CASSSVGGGTYEQYF. In nucleotides, the CDR3 is TGTGCCAGCAGCTCGGTCGGGGGAGGCACCTACGAGCAGTACTTC.